This TCR beta chain appears in the sequencing data of a study of tumor-infiltrating lymphocytes in oesophageal squamous cell carcinoma. Germline lookup yields CDR1 SGHTS and CDR2 YDEGEE. The CDR3 is made up of 15 amino acids. V lost 0 bases, J lost 0 bases, and 7 bases lay in between. This clonotype has a count of ten or more. TCRdb analysed the PCR reads with MiXCR anew, one entry per CDR3 protein. The repertoire holds approximately 14,000 distinct CDR3 sequences, with around 50% as singletons. The specimen sequenced was esophageal tumor tissue. The receptor was derived from a male donor with esophageal squamous cell carcinoma. This chain connects TRBV5-8 to TRBJ2-4; D is unresolved. In nucleotides, the CDR3 is TGTGCCAGCAGCTTGGGTCCAATAGCCAAAAACATTCAGTACTTC. This translates into CASSLGPIAKNIQYF.